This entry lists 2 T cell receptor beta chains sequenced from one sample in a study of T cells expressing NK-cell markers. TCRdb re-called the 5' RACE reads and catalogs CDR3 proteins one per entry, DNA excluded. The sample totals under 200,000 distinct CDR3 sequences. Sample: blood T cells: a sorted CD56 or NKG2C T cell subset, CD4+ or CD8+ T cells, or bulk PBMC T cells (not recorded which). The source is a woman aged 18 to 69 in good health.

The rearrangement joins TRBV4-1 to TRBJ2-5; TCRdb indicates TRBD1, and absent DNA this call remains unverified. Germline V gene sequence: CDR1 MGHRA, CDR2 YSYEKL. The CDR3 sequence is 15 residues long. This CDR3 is CASSQDPATEETQYF.

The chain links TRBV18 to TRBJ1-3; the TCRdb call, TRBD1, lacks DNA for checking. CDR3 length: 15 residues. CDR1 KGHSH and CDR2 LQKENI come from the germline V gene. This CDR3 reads CASSPATRGGNTIYF.